Below, 23 T cell receptor beta chains from the same sample are listed, as sequenced in a study of tumor-infiltrating lymphocytes in primary liver carcinoma. With a constant-region primer, TCR beta cDNA was made from 450 to 650 ng of total RNA. Generation of the TCR beta libraries relied on three nested multiplex PCR rounds using slightly modified ARM-PCR. For approximately 9 cycles apiece, the opening two PCR rounds ran with TRBV1-TRBV30 forward primers and a C-beta reverse primer. One entry per CDR3 protein results from TCRdb running MiXCR on the multiplex PCR reads. The sample shows over 100,000 distinct CDR3 sequences, approximately 71% of them seen only once. Without any cell sorting, roughly 20-32 mg of bulk tissue yielded co-extracted RNA and DNA. The material sequenced was tumor-adjacent normal liver tissue. The receptors were sampled from a woman between 55 and 75 years old with primary liver carcinoma and hepatitis B virus infection.

Regarding this clonotype: This may arise from a read error, as a much more abundant clone is one base away. The chain uses TRBV30 and TRBJ1-3, with D uncertain. Per the germline V gene, CDR1 is GTSNPN and CDR2 is SVGIG (reference sequence). This CDR3 has 12 amino acids. CDR3 DNA: TGTACCTGGAGTAGATATGAAAACACCATATATTTT. Translation gives CTWSRYENTIYF.

The chain couples TRBV6-5 to TRBJ2-3; 8 nucleotides match TRBD1. The V and J ends lost 9 bases and 0 bases, in that order; junction bases with no gene match: 17. The germline V gene encodes CDR1 MNHEY and CDR2 SVGAGI. The CDR3 spans 18 residues. CDR3 in amino acids: CASSPGQGGTCSTDTQYF. The DNA for the CDR3 is TGTGCCAGTAGTCCCGGACAGGGCGGGACCTGTAGCACAGATACGCAGTATTTT.

Details on this clonotype: A read error is possible here, since a much larger clone lies one base away. The gene calls are TRBV7-9 and TRBJ1-1; D uncertain. Trimming shortened V by 4 bases and J by 10 bases, and 13 bases separated the two germline ends. Germline values: CDR1 SEHNR, CDR2 FQNEAQ (reference sequence). This CDR3 is 12 amino acids long. The CDR3 nucleotides read TGTGCCAGCAGCTACGGGGTAGAGGGAGCTTTCTTT. Encoded protein: CASSYGVEGAFF.

As to this clonotype: This CDR3 is missing its conserved last phenylalanine or tryptophan, likely due to a read error. The V call is TRBV4-1, the J call TRBJ2-5; 10 nucleotides line up with TRBD1. The CDR3 is 15 residues long. Germline CDR1 is MGHRA and CDR2 is YSYEKL. V shed 1 base and J 5 bases; nucleotides not matched to a gene: 4. The CDR3 loop reads CASSQVDRGFETQYL. In DNA form, the CDR3 reads TGCGCCAGCAGCCAAGTGGACAGGGGGTTTGAGACCCAGTACCTC.

This clonotype was found a few times. The missing conserved phenylalanine or tryptophan at the end of this CDR3 makes a read error likely. This chain uses TRBV29-1 with TRBJ2-1; TRBD2 agrees at 10 bases. This CDR3 has 14 amino acids. CDR1 SQVTM and CDR2 ANQGSEA come from the germline V gene. CDR3 sequence (DNA): TGCAGCGTTGTAAGCGGGAGGGCCTATAATGAGCAGTTCATC. Translation: CSVVSGRAYNEQFI.

The chain links TRBV28 to TRBJ1-1, with D hard to call. Germline V gene data show CDR1 as MDHEN and CDR2 as SYDVKM. This CDR3 is 14 amino acids long. Trimming cost V 6 bases and J 1 base, with 12 bases left between them. The CDR3 DNA is TGTGCCAGCAGATACAAGGTGCCGAACACTGAAGCTTTCTTT. It translates to CASRYKVPNTEAFF. Filled out from reference TRBV28 and TRBJ1-1, the complete variable domain reads DVKVTQSSRYLVKRTGEKVFLECVQDMDHENMFWYRQDPGLGLRLIYFSYDVKMKEKGDIPEGYSVSREKKERFSLILESASTNQTSMYLCASRYKVPNTEAFFGQGTRLTVV.

A note on this clonotype: One junction end does not reproduce the germline sequence, and a read error may be involved. The chain joins TRBV11-2 to TRBJ2-2; weak D call: TRBD2 (5 bases). The CDR3 consists of 15 residues. Per germline, CDR1 SGHAT and CDR2 FQNNGV. CDR3 bases: TGTGCCAGCAGCTTATTCCGTAGCGTCACCGGGGAGCTGTCTTTT. Its translation: CASSLFRSVTGELSF.

About this clonotype: Its ends do not fully match the called genes, so a read error is possible. The chain is built from TRBV6-5 and TRBJ2-2; maybe TRBD2 (6 bases). Germline loops: CDR1 MNHEY, CDR2 SVGAGI. CDR3 size: 13 residues. In DNA form, the CDR3 reads TGTGCCACCAGTTACGGTATTGGCGGGGAACTGTTTTTT. Translation: CATSYGIGGELFF.

The chain has TRBV6-2 or TRBV6-3 and TRBJ2-7, with TRBD1 matching 9 bases. V was clipped by 5 bases and J by 0 bases; unmatched bases: 11. Germline V CDR1 and CDR2: MNHEY, SVGEGT. The length of the CDR3 is 17 residues. CDR3 nucleotide sequence: TGTGCCAGCAGTATCCACCCCGGACAGGGGAGCTCCTACGAGCAGTACTTC. Protein product: CASSIHPGQGSSYEQYF.

A word on this clonotype: Its ends do not fully match the called genes, so a read error is possible. This chain connects TRBV5-1 to TRBJ2-1, with TRBD2 identical over 13 bases. Germline CDR1 is SGHRS and CDR2 is YFSETQ. The CDR3 has 19 residues. CDR3 region: CASSSTSGRASYSYNGQFF. Written as DNA, the CDR3 is TGCGCCAGCAGCTCCACTAGCGGGAGGGCCTCCTACTCTTACAATGGGCAGTTCTTC.

A word on this clonotype: At one boundary the junction diverges from the germline segment, which might be a read error. The chain couples TRBV6-1 to TRBJ2-1, with D tentatively TRBD1 (6 bases). Per germline, CDR1 MNHNS and CDR2 SASEGT. The CDR3 spans 13 residues. The CDR3 loop reads CASIFGGNNEHFF. The CDR3 DNA sequence: TGTGCCAGTATATTTGGGGGCAACAATGAGCACTTCTTC.

In this sample, this clonotype turned up many times. This chain uses TRBV5-1 with TRBJ1-5; no reliable D call. Trimming pared 0 bases from V and 5 bases from J, leaving 6 bases between. CDR3 length: 13 residues. Germline V gene lookup returns CDR1 SGHRS and CDR2 YFSETQ. CDR3 bases: TGCGCCAGCAGCTTGGGCCCGGATCAGCCCCAGCATTTT. Translated: CASSLGPDQPQHF.

This clonotype showed up just once. The genes are TRBV5-1 and TRBJ2-3; a possible D gene is TRBD2 (5 bases). There are 13 residues in the CDR3. Trimming removed 0 bases at V and 8 bases at J, with 10 bases between. Germline loops: CDR1 SGHRS, CDR2 YFSETQ. CDR3 nucleotide sequence: TGCGCCAGCAGCTTGGAGTTTGGGAGTACGCAGTATTTT. This codes for CASSLEFGSTQYF.

This clonotype was detected only once. At one end the junction does not follow the germline gene, possibly because of a read error. The chain couples TRBV7-8 to TRBJ2-7, with D tentatively TRBD1 (5 bases). There are 14 residues in the CDR3. The germline gives CDR1 SGHVS, CDR2 FQNEAQ. The CDR3 spells CASGLVAGYGEQYF. The CDR3 DNA sequence: TGTGCCAGCGGCTTAGTTGCAGGGTATGGCGAGCAGTACTTC.

A remark on this clonotype: This may stem from a read error, because a much larger clone lies one nucleotide away. The chain combines TRBV7-9 with TRBJ1-1; 8 positions match TRBD1. V lost 8 bases, J lost 5 bases, and 10 bases stayed unmatched. This CDR3 is 14 amino acids long. Germline-derived CDR1 and CDR2 are SEHNR and FQNEAQ (reference sequence). The CDR3 DNA follows: TGTGCCAGCGGCGCATCTAACAGGGGGACTGAAGCTTTCTTT. As protein: CASGASNRGTEAFF.

Regarding this clonotype: A much larger clone lies one base from this, so it may be a read error. The chain uses TRBV7-9 and TRBJ2-3, with 7 bases aligning to TRBD2. The V gene's germline CDR1 is SEHNR and CDR2 FQNEAQ (reference sequence). The CDR3 runs to 16 residues. The CDR3 DNA is TGTGCCAGGAGCTTCCTTCGGGCGGGAGCCACAGATACGCAGTATTTT. Translation: CARSFLRAGATDTQYF.

A remark on this clonotype: No conserved phenylalanine or tryptophan is present at the end of the CDR3, so a read error is the likely explanation. Because the CDR3's place on the DNA is in doubt, the DNA is left out and the CDR3 is given as listed by TCRdb. The rearrangement joins TRBV11-3 to TRBJ2-1; TRBD1 reflects the table's D call only, with no check against the DNA. The CDR3 numbers 17 amino acids, ends counted. CDR1 and CDR2 (germline): SGHNT, YENEEA. CDR3 region: CASSLDPGSFSYNEQFL.

Remarks on this clonotype: The junction differs from germline at one of its ends, possibly a read error. This sequence joins TRBV11-1 and TRBJ2-3, with D possibly being TRBD2 (6 bases). This CDR3 has 14 residues. Germline V gives CDR1 SGHAT, CDR2 FQDESV (reference sequence). The CDR3 loop is CASSLRQRTGESHF. The CDR3 DNA reads TGTGCCAGTAGCTTAAGGCAACGTACGGGAGAGTCTCACTTC.

This clonotype was counted many times. J is TRBJ1-2 and V is TRBV4-2, with D possibly matching TRBD1 (5 bases). The CDR3 consists of 13 residues. The germline CDR1 and CDR2 sequences are LGHNA and YNFKEQ. Trimming pared 3 bases from V and 3 bases from J, leaving 8 bases between. Here the CDR3 reads CASSHGGDYGYTF. In nucleotides, the CDR3 is TGTGCCAGCAGCCACGGAGGGGACTATGGCTACACCTTC.

This clonotype was recorded a few times. This CDR3 is CASRTAGALTPGNTIYF. The CDR3 region has the DNA TGTGCCAGCAGGACTGCAGGGGCTCTCACTCCTGGAAACACCATATATTTT. The V gene is TRBV11-3, the J gene TRBJ1-3; D possibly corresponds to TRBD1 (6 bases). The CDR3 has 17 residues. Germline lookup yields CDR1 SGHNT and CDR2 YENEEA. Trimming cost V 6 bases and J 2 bases, with 20 bases left between them.

The sample holds a few counts of this clonotype. At one of its ends the junction is not consistent with the germline gene, which may arise from a read error. The chain combines TRBV11-2 with TRBJ2-7; TRBD1 might be the D (6 bases). Per germline, CDR1 SGHAT and CDR2 FQNNGV. The CDR3 extends over 14 amino acids. The DNA for the CDR3 is TGTGCCAGCAGCATATACAGGGATCGCTACGAGCATTATTTC. It codes for CASSIYRDRYEHYF.

V usage is TRBV12-1 and J usage is TRBJ1-1; TRBD1 reflects the table's D call only, with no check against the DNA. TRBV12-1 constitutes a pseudogene. This CDR3 is built from 15 residues. CDR3 amino acids: CASTIGQGRNTEAFF. The CDR3 region has the DNA TGTGCCAGTACCATTGGCCAGGGGAGGAATACTGAAGCTTTCTTT.

As to this clonotype: One end of the junction does not line up with germline, which may come from a read error. This chain joins TRBV11-2 and TRBJ2-7, with a possible D match to TRBD1 (5 bases). Germline V gene data show CDR1 as SGHAT and CDR2 as FQNNGV. This CDR3 contains 12 residues. The CDR3 nucleotides are TGCGCCACCCACCCTCCAGGGTACGAACACTACTTC. Translating gives CATHPPGYEHYF.